These T cell receptor beta chains were read from a single sample in a study of blood T cell repertoires in COVID-19. The repertoire was sequenced with immunoSEQ multiplex PCR; TCRdb's copy has only in-frame clones and lacks some. The table has 200,000 to 300,000 clones, under 90% seen once. Sequenced: peripheral blood. The receptors come from a man aged 55 to 70 with acute or convalescent COVID-19. Each CDR3 is given with its conserved first and last residue.

v_call,j_call,cdr3_aa
TRBV5-1,TRBJ2-2,CASRGTGGSGELFF
TRBV10-3,TRBJ2-3,CAISESSSGGTQYF
TRBV7-8,TRBJ1-2,CASSLSAGSGSYGYTF
TRBV19,TRBJ1-3,CASSPWDRGQGNTIYF
TRBV20-1,TRBJ1-2,CSASLGLQGSYTF
TRBV19,TRBJ2-1,CASSRRGESRGNEQFF
TRBV27,TRBJ2-1,CASSRLAGLNEQFF
TRBV7-8,TRBJ2-1,CASRSSGGPGSYNEQFF
TRBV5-1,TRBJ1-1,CASSFSGNTEAFF
TRBV4-3,TRBJ2-7,CASSQVRGLYHEQYF
TRBV13,TRBJ2-1,CATRGQGGFNEQFF
TRBV5-4,TRBJ2-1,CASSLTGSGRNEQFF
TRBV7-2,TRBJ2-3,CASSRVASALSDTQYF
TRBV28,TRBJ2-2,CASSLRGNTGELFF
TRBV10-3,TRBJ2-4,CAISPGQGKNIQYF
TRBV6-5,TRBJ1-1,CASMAQSNTEAFF
TRBV12-3/TRBV12-4,TRBJ2-2,CASTTRGELFF
TRBV7-2,TRBJ1-2,CASSHYISYGYTF
TRBV6-6,TRBJ2-1,CASSHLAGGRNEQFF
TRBV19,TRBJ2-5,CASSATGVQETQYF
TRBV27,TRBJ2-7,CASSVRQGGYEQYF
TRBV18,TRBJ1-1,CASSPNAQGTEAFF
TRBV28,TRBJ2-2,CASSSGGSPTGELFF
TRBV6-5,TRBJ1-5,CASRETGSGNQPQHF
TRBV6-6,TRBJ1-3,CASRLGGSGNTIYF
TRBV30,TRBJ2-7,CAWSSVRGEQYF
TRBV15,TRBJ1-3,CATSRAAGSGNTIYF
TRBV9,TRBJ2-2,CASSVGVAGGLNTGELFF
TRBV6-5,TRBJ1-2,CASLHSNYGYTF
TRBV6-1,TRBJ1-2,CASSERQGAYGYTF
TRBV6-5,TRBJ1-2,CASSSARSGGYTF
TRBV2,TRBJ2-1,CASSNRQGGSYNEQFF
TRBV28,TRBJ2-5,CASSRGLAGTVFYQETQYF
TRBV2,TRBJ2-7,CASSPRDSSYEQYF
TRBV30,TRBJ1-1,CAWRQVNTEAFF
TRBV27,TRBJ2-7,CASSSPSGQYF
TRBV19,TRBJ2-7,CASSIGGRASYEQYF
TRBV7-3,TRBJ1-2,CASSPDGKTNYGYTF
TRBV28,TRBJ1-1,CASSYRGLGGTEAFF
TRBV28,TRBJ2-3,CASRSLAGETDTQYF
TRBV6-4,TRBJ2-2,CASSDIFGYGELFF
TRBV28,TRBJ2-5,CASSSPGLVEETQYF
TRBV4-2,TRBJ2-1,CASSQDLLESYNEQFF
TRBV7-9,TRBJ2-3,CASSPRLAGGTDTQYF
TRBV6-6,TRBJ1-5,CASSYGDSSNQPQHF
TRBV28,TRBJ1-1,CASSRAGQGNTEAFF
TRBV7-9,TRBJ2-5,CASSLLGDRATETQYF
TRBV2,TRBJ2-7,CASSERALGAYEQYF
TRBV25-1,TRBJ1-1,CASTPETPGTGVNTEAFF
TRBV28,TRBJ1-5,CASRTTGRGQPQHF
TRBV3-1/TRBV3-2,TRBJ2-4,CASSQGGRGTKNIQYF
TRBV6-2/TRBV6-3,TRBJ2-3,CASSQIAGGTDTQYF
TRBV30,TRBJ2-4,CAWSATGAINIQYF